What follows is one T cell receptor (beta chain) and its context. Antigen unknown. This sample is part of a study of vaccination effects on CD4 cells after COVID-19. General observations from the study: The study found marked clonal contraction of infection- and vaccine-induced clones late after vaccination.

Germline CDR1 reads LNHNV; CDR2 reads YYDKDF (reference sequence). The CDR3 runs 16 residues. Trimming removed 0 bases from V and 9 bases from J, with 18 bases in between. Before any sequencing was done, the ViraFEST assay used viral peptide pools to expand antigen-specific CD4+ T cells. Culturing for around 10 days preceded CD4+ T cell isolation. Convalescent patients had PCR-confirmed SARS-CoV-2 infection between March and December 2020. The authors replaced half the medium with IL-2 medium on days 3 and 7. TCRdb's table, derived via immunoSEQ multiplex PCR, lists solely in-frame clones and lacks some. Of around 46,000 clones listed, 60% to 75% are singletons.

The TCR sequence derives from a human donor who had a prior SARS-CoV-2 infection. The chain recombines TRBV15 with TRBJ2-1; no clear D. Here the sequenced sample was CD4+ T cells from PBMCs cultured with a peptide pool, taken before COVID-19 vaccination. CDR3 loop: CATSRDSYVLRIEQFF. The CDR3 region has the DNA TGTGCCACCAGCAGAGATTCGTATGTTCTGCGGATTGAGCAGTTCTTC.